These T cell receptor beta chains were read from a single sample in a study of glioma-infiltrating T cells after dendritic cell vaccination. The data were produced by immunoSEQ multiplex PCR, yet TCRdb's version contains in-frame clones alone and is incomplete. The repertoire consists of about 21,000 clones, with 79% occurring once and the leading ten covering roughly 34%. The material sequenced was blood, taken before dendritic cell vaccination. These receptors were obtained from a human donor with glioblastoma. The conserved cysteine and the conserved F or W are not part of the CDR3 here. The order of the fields is V gene, CDR3 protein.

TRBV7-2 | ASSLFGGRGDNGYT
TRBV4-3 | ASSQEWNRVTDTQY
TRBV7-2 | ASRIGTGVGGYT
TRBV19 | ASSIGTGIRYEQY
TRBV7-2 | ASSSPLGGPINQPQH
TRBV14 | ASTHSPTSAPVEQY
TRBV9 | ASSPIEEGRAGYT
TRBV19 | ASGGHTEAF
TRBV4-3 | ASSPRQSLYGYT
TRBV4-3 | ASSYGTSGSYEQY
TRBV5-6 | ASSSTNRGRNGYT
TRBV7-2 | ASSLNRGGDTQY
TRBV4-3 | ASSQDRNYGYT
TRBV4-1 | ASSQEWEVGYT
TRBV29-1 | SVGGKTGPDTQY
TRBV5-6 | ASSLRGTSGIETQY
TRBV7-3 | ASSFGTGSEQY
TRBV29-1 | SARDRWDGELF